The text below deals with one TCR beta chain. The target antigen is unknown. Vbeta (60) and Jbeta (13) primers were used in the PCR. The data were produced by immunoSEQ multiplex PCR, yet TCRdb's version contains in-frame clones alone and is incomplete. The sample comprises some 180,000 clones, 65% to 80% of which are singletons, and 2% to 3% rests with the top ten. This CDR3 spans 18 amino acids. The germline V gene encodes CDR1 SNHLY and CDR2 FYNNEI. The V end lost 6 bases, the J end lost 3 bases, and 27 bases lay between the germline ends. The data derive from a study of cytomegalovirus exposure and HLA in healthy donors. Study-wide results and limits: In terms of immune exposure information, only CMV serostatus was available. Overall, under 200 TCR beta chains were annotated as cytomegalovirus-associated.

The chain couples TRBV2 to TRBJ2-7; weak D call: TRBD1 (6 bases). The TCR originated in a woman aged 25 to 39 in good health and CMV-seropositive. Sequencing used PBMCs. The CDR3 nucleotides are TGTGCCAGCAGAGAGAGTAAGAACCCGGGACAAGCGGACTACGAGCAGTACTTC. Translated, it gives CASRESKNPGQADYEQYF.